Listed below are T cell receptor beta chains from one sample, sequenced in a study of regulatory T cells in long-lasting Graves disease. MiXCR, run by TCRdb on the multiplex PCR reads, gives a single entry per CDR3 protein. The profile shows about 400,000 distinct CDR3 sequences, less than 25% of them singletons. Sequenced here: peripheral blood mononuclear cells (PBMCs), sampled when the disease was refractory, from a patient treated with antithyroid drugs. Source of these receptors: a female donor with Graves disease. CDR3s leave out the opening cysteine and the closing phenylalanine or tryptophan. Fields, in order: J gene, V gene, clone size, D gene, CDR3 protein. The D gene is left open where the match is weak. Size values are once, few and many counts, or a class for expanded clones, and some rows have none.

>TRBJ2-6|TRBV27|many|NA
ASSPFGGTGANVLT
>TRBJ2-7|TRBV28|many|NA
ASSPGTSPSYEQY
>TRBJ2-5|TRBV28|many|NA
ASSSDIGETQY
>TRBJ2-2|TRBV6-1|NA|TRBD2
ASQSSGRGGELF
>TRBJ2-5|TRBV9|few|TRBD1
ASSVDGTADETQY
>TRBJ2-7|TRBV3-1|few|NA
ASSPGSPPHEQY
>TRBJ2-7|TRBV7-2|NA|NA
ASSLQGVSYEQY
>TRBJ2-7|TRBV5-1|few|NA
ASSLWTAYEQY
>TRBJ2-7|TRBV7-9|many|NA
ASREGQFSEQY
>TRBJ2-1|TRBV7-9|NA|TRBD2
ASSRGSSYNEQF
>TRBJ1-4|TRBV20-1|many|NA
SARDLRTGNEKLF
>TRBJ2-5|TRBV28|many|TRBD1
ASSRRTGGFQETQY
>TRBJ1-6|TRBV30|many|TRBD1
AWSMDRVLSPLH
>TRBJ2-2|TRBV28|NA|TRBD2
ASSLLPSGSGELF
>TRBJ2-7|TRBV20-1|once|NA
STTSVSSYEQY
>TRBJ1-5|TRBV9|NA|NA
ASSVGVSQPQH